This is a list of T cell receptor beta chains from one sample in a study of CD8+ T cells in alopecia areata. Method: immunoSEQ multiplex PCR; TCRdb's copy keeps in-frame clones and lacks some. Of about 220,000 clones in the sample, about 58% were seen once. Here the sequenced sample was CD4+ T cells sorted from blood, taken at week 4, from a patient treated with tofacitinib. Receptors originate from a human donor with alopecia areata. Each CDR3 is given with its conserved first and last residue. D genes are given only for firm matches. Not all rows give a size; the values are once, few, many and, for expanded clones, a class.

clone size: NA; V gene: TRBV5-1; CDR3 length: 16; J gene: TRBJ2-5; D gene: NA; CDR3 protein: CASSLSNGRFQETQYF; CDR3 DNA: TGCGCCAGCAGCCTAAGTAACGGAAGATTCCAAGAGACCCAGTACTTC
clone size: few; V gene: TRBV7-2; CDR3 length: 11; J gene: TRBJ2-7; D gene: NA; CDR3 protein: CASSPLLEQYF; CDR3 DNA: TGTGCCAGCAGCCCGCTATTGGAGCAGTACTTC
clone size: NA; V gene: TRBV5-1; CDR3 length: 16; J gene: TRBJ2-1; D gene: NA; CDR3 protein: CASSSQGTRIYNEQFF; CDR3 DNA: TGCGCCAGCAGCTCCCAGGGGACTCGGATATACAATGAGCAGTTCTTC
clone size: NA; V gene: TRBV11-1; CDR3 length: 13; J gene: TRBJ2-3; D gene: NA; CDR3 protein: CASRRPGTDTQYF; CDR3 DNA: TGTGCCAGCAGGAGGCCCGGCACAGATACGCAGTATTTT
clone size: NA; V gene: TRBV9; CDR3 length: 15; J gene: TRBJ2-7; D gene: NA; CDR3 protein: CASSSGTPLAYEQYF; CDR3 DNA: TGTGCCAGCAGCTCCGGGACCCCACTTGCCTACGAGCAGTACTTC
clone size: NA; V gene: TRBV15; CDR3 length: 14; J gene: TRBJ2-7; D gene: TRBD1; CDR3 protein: CATSSRDRGREQYF; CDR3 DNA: TGTGCCACCAGCAGCCGGGACAGGGGGCGCGAGCAGTACTTC
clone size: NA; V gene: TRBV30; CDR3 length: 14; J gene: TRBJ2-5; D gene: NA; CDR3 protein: CAWSVLARKETQYF; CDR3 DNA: TGTGCCTGGAGTGTACTGGCGCGAAAAGAGACCCAGTACTTC
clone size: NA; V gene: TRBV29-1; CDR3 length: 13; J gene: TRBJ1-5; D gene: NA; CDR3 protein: CSVVMGGNQPQHF; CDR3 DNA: TGCAGCGTTGTAATGGGAGGCAATCAGCCCCAGCATTTT
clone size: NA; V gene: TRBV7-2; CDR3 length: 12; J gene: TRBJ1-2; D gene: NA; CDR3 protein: CASSSSPYGYTF; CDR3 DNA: TGTGCCAGCAGCTCTAGCCCCTATGGCTACACCTTC
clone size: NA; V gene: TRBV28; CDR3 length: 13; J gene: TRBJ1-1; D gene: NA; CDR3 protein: CASSLAGQTEAFF; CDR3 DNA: TGTGCCAGCAGTTTGGCAGGGCAAACTGAAGCTTTCTTT
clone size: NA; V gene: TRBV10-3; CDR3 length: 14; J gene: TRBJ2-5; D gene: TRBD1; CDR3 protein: CATSSGTGEETQYF; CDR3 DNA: TGTGCCACTAGTTCCGGGACAGGGGAAGAGACCCAGTACTTC
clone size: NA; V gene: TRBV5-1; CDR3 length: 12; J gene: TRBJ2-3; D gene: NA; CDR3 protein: CASSPDTDTQYF; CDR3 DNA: TGCGCCAGCAGCCCTGATACAGATACGCAGTATTTT
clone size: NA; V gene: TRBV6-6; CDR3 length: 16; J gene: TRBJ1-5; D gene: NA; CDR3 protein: CASSYSPSGGNQPQHF; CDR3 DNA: TGTGCCAGCAGTTACTCGCCGAGCGGGGGCAATCAGCCCCAGCATTTT
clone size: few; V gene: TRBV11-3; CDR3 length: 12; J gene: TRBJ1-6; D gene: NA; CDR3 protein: CASSLKVPPLHF; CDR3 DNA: TGTGCCAGCAGCCTGAAGGTACCACCCCTCCACTTT
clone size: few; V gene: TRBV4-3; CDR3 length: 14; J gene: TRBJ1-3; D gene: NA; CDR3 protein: CASSQVTAGNTIYF; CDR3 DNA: TGCGCCAGCAGCCAAGTAACGGCCGGAAACACCATATATTTT
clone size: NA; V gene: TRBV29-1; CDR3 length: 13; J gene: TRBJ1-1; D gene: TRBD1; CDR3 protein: CSVRGQGYTEAFF; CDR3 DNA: TGCAGCGTCCGGGGACAGGGGTACACTGAAGCTTTCTTT
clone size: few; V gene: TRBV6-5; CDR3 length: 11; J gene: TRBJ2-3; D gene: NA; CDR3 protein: CASRQADTQYF; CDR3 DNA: TGTGCCAGCAGGCAGGCAGATACGCAGTATTTT
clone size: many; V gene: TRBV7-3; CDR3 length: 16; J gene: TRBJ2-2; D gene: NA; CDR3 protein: CASSPGMGSRTGELFF; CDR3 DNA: TGTGCCAGCAGCCCGGGAATGGGTTCCCGAACCGGGGAGCTGTTTTTT
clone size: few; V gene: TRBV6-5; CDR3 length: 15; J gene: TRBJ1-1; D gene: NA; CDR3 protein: CASSYSSAGSTQAFF; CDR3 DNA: TGTGCCAGCAGTTACTCCTCGGCAGGTTCGACGCAAGCTTTCTTT
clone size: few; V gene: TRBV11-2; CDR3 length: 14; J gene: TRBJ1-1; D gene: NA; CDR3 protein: CASSLEGLNTEAFF; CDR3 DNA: TGTGCCAGCAGCTTAGAGGGCCTGAACACTGAAGCTTTCTTT
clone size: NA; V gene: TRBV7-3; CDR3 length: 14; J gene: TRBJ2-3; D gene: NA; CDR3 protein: CASSYTSSADTQYF; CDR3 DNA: TGTGCCAGCAGCTATACTAGTAGCGCAGATACGCAGTATTTT
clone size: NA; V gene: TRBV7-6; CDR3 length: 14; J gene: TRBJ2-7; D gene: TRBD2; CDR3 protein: CASTPSGESYEQYF; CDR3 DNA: TGTGCCAGCACCCCCAGCGGGGAATCCTACGAGCAGTACTTC
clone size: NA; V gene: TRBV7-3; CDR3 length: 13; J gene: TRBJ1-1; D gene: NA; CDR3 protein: CASSLSREGEAFF; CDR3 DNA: TGTGCCAGCAGCTTATCCCGGGAGGGTGAAGCTTTCTTT
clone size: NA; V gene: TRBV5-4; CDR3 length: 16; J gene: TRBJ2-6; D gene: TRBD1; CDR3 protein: CASRAQDRATANVLTF; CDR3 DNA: TGTGCCAGCAGGGCCCAGGACAGGGCCACCGCCAACGTCCTGACTTTC